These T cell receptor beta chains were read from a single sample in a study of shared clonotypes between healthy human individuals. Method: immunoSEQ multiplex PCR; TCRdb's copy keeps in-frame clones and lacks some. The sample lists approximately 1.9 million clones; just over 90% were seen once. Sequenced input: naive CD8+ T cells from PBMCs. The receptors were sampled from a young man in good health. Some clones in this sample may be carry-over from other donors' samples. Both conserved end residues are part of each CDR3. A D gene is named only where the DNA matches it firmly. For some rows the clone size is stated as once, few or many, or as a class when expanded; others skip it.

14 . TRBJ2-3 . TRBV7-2 CASSPFGSPDTQYF TGTGCCAGCAGCCCGTTCGGGTCCCCAGATACGCAGTATTTT
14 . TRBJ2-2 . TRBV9 CASSVRGNTGELFF TGTGCCAGCAGCGTGCGGGGAAACACCGGGGAGCTGTTTTTT
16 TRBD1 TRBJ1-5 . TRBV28 CASTLPGQVFNQPQHF TGTGCCAGCACCTTGCCAGGACAGGTATTCAATCAGCCCCAGCATTTT
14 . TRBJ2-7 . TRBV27 CASSLSAGTYEQYF TGTGCCAGCAGTTTATCAGCAGGGACCTACGAGCAGTACTTC
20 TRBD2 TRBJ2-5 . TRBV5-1 CASSLAPGGLAGGSRETQYF TGCGCCAGCAGCTTGGCCCCCGGGGGACTAGCGGGAGGGAGTCGAGAGACCCAGTACTTC
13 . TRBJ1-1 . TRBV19 CASTHLPGQAPFF TGTGCCAGTACCCACCTCCCTGGCCAGGCCCCCTTTTTT
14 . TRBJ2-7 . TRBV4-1 CASSQGALTYEQYF TGCGCCAGCAGCCAAGGGGCCCTGACCTACGAGCAGTACTTC
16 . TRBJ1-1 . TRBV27 CASRSRTEGVRTEAFF TGTGCCAGCAGGTCCCGGACAGAGGGGGTCCGGACTGAAGCTTTCTTT
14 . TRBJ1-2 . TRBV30 CAYSRAGGSYGYTF TGTGCATATTCCAGGGCAGGCGGTAGTTATGGCTACACCTTC
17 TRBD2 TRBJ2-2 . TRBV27 CASSTLTSGYNTGELFF TGTGCCAGCAGTACACTGACTAGCGGCTATAACACCGGGGAGCTGTTTTTT
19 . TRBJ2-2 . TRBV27 CASSNSGPDAWGNAGELFF TGTGCCAGCAGCAACTCAGGTCCGGATGCCTGGGGAAACGCCGGGGAGCTGTTTTTT
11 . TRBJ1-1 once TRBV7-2 CASSWRTEAFF TGTGCCAGCAGTTGGCGGACTGAAGCTTTCTTT
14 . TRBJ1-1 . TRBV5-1 CASSSPGLNTEAFF TGCGCCAGCAGCTCGCCGGGGCTGAACACTGAAGCTTTCTTT
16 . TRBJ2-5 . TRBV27 CASSFAAGERQETQYF TGTGCCAGCAGTTTCGCGGCAGGGGAGAGGCAAGAGACCCAGTACTTC
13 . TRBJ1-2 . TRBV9 CASSAAGWDGYTF TGTGCCAGCAGCGCTGCAGGGTGGGATGGCTACACCTTC
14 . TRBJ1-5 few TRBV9 CASSGTGSNQPQHF TGTGCCAGCAGCGGGACCGGAAGCAATCAGCCCCAGCATTTT
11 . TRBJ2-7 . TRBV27 CASSFGDEQYF TGTGCCAGCAGTTTTGGAGACGAGCAGTACTTC
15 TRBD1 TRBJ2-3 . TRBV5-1 CASSLIRDRIDTQYF TGCGCCAGCAGCTTGATACGGGACAGGATAGATACGCAGTATTTT
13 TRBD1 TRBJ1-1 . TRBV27 CASSLGGGIVAFF TGTGCCAGCAGTTTAGGAGGGGGCATCGTAGCTTTCTTT
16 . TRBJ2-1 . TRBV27 CASSSYWDGGYNEQFF TGTGCCAGCAGTTCCTACTGGGATGGAGGCTACAATGAGCAGTTCTTC
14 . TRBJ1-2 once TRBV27 CASKPVPDSYGYTF TGTGCCAGCAAACCCGTTCCGGACAGCTATGGCTACACCTTC
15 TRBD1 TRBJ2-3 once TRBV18 CASSSDRGLTDTQYF TGTGCCAGCTCATCCGACAGGGGGCTGACAGATACGCAGTATTTT
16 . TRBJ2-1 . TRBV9 CASSVGYGRSYNEQFF TGTGCCAGCAGCGTAGGATACGGACGCTCCTACAATGAGCAGTTCTTC
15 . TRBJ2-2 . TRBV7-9 CASSSPTGKTGELFF TGTGCCAGCAGCTCCCCCACGGGGAAGACCGGGGAGCTGTTTTTT
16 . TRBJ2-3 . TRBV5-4 CASSLRKEDGTDTQYF TGTGCCAGCTCCCTAAGGAAGGAGGACGGCACAGATACGCAGTATTTT
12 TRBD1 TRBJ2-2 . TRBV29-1 CSVAQGSGELFF TGCAGCGTTGCACAGGGGTCCGGGGAGCTGTTTTTT
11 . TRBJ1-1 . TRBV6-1 CATKGGPEAFF TGTGCCACCAAGGGGGGGCCTGAAGCTTTCTTT
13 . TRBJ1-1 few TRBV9 CASSVVVGDEAFF TGTGCCAGCAGCGTAGTTGTGGGGGATGAAGCTTTCTTT
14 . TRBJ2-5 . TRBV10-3 CAIKEKQGQETQYF TGTGCCATCAAGGAAAAACAGGGCCAAGAGACCCAGTACTTC
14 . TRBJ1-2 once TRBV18 CASSYKQINYGYTF TGTGCCAGCTCATACAAACAAATTAACTATGGCTACACCTTC
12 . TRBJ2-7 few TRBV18 CASSPEGYEQYF TGTGCCAGCTCACCCGAGGGCTACGAGCAGTACTTC
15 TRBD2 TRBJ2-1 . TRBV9 CASSPGTSGSNEQFF TGTGCCAGCAGCCCCGGGACTAGCGGGAGTAATGAGCAGTTCTTC
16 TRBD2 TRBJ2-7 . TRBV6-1 CASSDPRVGGTYEQYF TGTGCCAGCAGTGATCCCAGGGTGGGGGGGACCTACGAGCAGTACTTC
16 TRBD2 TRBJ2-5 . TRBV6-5 CASSLVQRENGETQYF TGTGCCAGCAGTTTGGTCCAGCGGGAGAATGGGGAGACCCAGTACTTC
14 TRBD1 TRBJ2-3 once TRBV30 CAWSTGVGTDTQYF TGTGCCTGGAGTACAGGGGTCGGCACAGATACGCAGTATTTT
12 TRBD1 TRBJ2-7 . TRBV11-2 CASSDRVDEQYF TGTGCCAGCAGCGACAGGGTTGACGAGCAGTACTTC
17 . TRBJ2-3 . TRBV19 CASSIGSRSTSTDTQYF TGTGCCAGTAGTATAGGCTCGAGGTCCACTAGCACAGATACGCAGTATTTT
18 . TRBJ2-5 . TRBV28 CASSLWMVGRASEETQYF TGTGCCAGCAGTTTATGGATGGTCGGCAGGGCCAGCGAAGAGACCCAGTACTTC
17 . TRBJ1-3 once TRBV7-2 CASSFQGSRLSGNTIYF TGTGCCAGCAGCTTCCAGGGATCTCGGCTATCTGGAAACACCATATATTTT
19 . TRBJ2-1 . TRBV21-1 CASSTSVASGSWPYNEQFF .
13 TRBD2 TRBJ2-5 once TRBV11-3 CASSREGEGTQYF TGTGCCAGCAGCCGAGAAGGGGAGGGGACCCAGTACTTC
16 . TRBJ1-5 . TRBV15 CATSRDLRNSNQPQHF TGTGCCACCAGCAGAGATCTCAGAAATAGCAATCAGCCCCAGCATTTT
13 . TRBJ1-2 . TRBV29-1 CSVDGGGSYGYTF TGCAGCGTCGACGGGGGGGGGAGCTATGGCTACACCTTC
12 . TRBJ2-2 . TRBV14 CASHEGTGELFF TGTGCCAGCCATGAGGGGACCGGGGAGCTGTTTTTT
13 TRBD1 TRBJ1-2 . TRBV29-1 CSVGPTGSTGYTF TGCAGCGTTGGACCGACAGGGAGTACTGGCTACACCTTC
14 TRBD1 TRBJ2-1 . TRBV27 CASRTGTDINEQFF TGTGCCAGTCGAACCGGGACAGATATCAATGAGCAGTTCTTC
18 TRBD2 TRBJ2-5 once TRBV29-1 CSVGWLAGVGGFQETQYF TGCAGCGTCGGCTGGCTAGCGGGAGTGGGGGGCTTCCAAGAGACCCAGTACTTC
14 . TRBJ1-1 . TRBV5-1 CASSLAAGGNEAFF TGCGCCAGCAGCTTGGCCGCAGGAGGCAATGAGGCTTTCTTT
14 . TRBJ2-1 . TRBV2 CASSEGGQGGEQFF TGTGCCAGCAGCGAAGGAGGGCAGGGCGGCGAGCAGTTCTTC
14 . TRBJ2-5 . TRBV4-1 CASSQVAGRETQYF TGCGCCAGCAGCCAAGTTGCGGGAAGAGAGACCCAGTACTTC